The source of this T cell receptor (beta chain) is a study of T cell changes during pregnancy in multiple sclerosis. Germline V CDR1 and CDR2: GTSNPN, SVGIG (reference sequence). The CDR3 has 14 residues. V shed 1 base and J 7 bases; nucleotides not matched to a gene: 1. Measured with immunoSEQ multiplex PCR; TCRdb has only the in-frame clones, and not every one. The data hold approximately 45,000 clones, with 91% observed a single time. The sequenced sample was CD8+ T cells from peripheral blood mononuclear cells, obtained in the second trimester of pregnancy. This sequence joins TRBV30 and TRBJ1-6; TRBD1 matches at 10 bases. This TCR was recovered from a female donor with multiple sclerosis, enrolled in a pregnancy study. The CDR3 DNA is TGTGCCTGGAGTGAGGGACAGGGGAATTCACCCCTCCACTTT. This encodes CAWSEGQGNSPLHF.